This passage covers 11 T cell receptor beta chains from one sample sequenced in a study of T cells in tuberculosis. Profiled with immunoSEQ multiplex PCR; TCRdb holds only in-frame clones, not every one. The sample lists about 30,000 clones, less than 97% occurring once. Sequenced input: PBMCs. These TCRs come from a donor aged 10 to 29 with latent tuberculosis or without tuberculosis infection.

The CDR3 nucleotides read TGTGCCAGCAGTTACATGTTCGGACAAACGGGTGGGACCCAGTACTTC. Protein product: CASSYMFGQTGGTQYF. The genes are TRBV6-5 and TRBJ2-5; D is perhaps TRBD1 (5 bases). The germline V and J ends were trimmed by 2 bases and 7 bases, with 20 bases remaining between them. There are 16 residues in the CDR3. CDR1 is MNHEY, CDR2 SVGAGI, per germline.

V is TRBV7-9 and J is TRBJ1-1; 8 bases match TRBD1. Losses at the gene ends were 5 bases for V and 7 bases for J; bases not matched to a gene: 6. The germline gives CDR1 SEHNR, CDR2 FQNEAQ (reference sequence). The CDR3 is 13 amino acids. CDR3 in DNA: TGTGCCAGCAGCCCCGGACAGGGTTTTGAAGCTTTCTTT. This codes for CASSPGQGFEAFF.

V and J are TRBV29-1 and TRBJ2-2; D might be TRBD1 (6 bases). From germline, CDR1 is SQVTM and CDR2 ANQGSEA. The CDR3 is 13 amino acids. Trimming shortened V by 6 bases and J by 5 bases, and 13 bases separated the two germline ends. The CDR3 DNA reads TGCAGCGTCCGGACAGAGGGGACCGGGGAGCTGTTTTTT. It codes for CSVRTEGTGELFF.

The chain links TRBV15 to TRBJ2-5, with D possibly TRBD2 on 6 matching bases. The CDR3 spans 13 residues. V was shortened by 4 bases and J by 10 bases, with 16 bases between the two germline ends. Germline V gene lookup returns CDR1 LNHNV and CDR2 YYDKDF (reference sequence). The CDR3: CATSTRTSGYQYF. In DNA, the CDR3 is TGTGCCACCAGCACGAGGACAAGCGGGTACCAGTACTTC.

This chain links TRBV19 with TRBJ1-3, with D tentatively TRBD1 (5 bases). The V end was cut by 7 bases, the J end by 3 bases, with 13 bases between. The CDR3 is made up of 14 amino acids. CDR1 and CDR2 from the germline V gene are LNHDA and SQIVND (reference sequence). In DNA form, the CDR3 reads TGTGCCAGTACCCCGGACAATTTTGGAAACACCATATATTTT. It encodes CASTPDNFGNTIYF. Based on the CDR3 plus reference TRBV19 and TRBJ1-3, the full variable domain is DGGITQSPKYLFRKEGQNVTLSCEQNLNHDAMYWYRQDPGQGLRLIYYSQIVNDFQKGDIAEGYSVSREKKESFPLTVTSAQKNPTAFYLCASTPDNFGNTIYFGEGSWLTVV.

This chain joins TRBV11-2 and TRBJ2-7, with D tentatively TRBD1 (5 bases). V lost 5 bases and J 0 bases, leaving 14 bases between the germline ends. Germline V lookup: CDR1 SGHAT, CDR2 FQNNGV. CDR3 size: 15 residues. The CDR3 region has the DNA TGTGCCAGCAGCGTTAGCAGGGCCCTCTCCTACGAGCAGTACTTC. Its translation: CASSVSRALSYEQYF.

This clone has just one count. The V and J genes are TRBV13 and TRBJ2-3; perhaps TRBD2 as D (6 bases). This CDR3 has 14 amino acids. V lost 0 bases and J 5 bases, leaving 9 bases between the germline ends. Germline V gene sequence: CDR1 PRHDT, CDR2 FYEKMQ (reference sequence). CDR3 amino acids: CASSLGGGVDTQYF. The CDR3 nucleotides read TGTGCCAGCAGCTTAGGGGGAGGAGTAGATACGCAGTATTTT.

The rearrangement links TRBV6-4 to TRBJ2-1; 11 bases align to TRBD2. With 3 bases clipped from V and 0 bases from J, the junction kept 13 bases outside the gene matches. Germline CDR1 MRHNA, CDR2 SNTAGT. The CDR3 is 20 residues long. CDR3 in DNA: TGTGCCAGCAGTGAAGTCGGGCTAGCGGGGGGACCCAGCTCCTACAATGAGCAGTTCTTC. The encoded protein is CASSEVGLAGGPSSYNEQFF.

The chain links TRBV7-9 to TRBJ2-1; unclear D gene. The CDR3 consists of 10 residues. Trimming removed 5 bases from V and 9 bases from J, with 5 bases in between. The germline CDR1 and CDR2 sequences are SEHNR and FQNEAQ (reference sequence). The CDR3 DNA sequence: TGTGCCAGCAGCCTGAGTGAGCAGTTCTTC. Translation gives CASSLSEQFF.

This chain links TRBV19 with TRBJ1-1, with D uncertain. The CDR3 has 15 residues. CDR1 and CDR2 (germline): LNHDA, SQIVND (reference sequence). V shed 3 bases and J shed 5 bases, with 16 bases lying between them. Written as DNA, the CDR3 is TGTGCCAGTAGTATCAATCGAGTCCGGGGAACTGAAGCTTTCTTT. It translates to CASSINRVRGTEAFF.

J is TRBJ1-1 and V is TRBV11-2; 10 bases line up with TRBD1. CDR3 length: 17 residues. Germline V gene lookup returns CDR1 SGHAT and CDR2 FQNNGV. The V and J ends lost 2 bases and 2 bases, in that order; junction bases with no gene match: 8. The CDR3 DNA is TGTGCCAGCAGCTTAATGCCCGGGACAGGGGTTAACACTGAAGCTTTCTTT. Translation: CASSLMPGTGVNTEAFF.